The 9 T cell receptor beta chains below were found in one sample sequenced in a study of blood T cell repertoires in COVID-19. Generated by immunoSEQ multiplex PCR, the TCRdb table keeps only in-frame clones and is missing some. The table lists about 200,000 clones, about four fifths of them singletons, with approximately 10% in the top ten. Source material: PBMCs or T cells enriched from blood (not recorded which). These receptors were taken from a man aged 35-49 years who had recovered from COVID-19.

This clone occurred once. The V and J genes are TRBV24-1 and TRBJ2-1, with 9 nucleotides matching TRBD1. Germline-derived CDR1 and CDR2 are KGHDR and SFDVKD. There are 19 residues in the CDR3. Trimming at V came to 3 bases and at J to 8 bases, leaving 19 bases not matched to a gene. The CDR3 coding sequence is TGTGCCACCAGTGATCCGACCCCCACAGGGGGACAGGGTCTCGATGAGCAGTTCTTC. Translation gives CATSDPTPTGGQGLDEQFF.

The rearrangement uses TRBV18 and TRBJ2-3, with a tentative D call TRBD2 (6 bases). Germline lookup yields CDR1 KGHSH and CDR2 LQKENI. The V and J ends lost 0 bases and 6 bases respectively, with 13 bases between them. CDR3 length equals 15 residues. The CDR3 loop reads CASSPPGGTADTQYF. The CDR3 DNA reads TGTGCCAGCTCACCACCCGGCGGGACGGCTGATACGCAGTATTTT.

The chain carries TRBV3-1 (or the pseudogene TRBV3-2) and TRBJ2-5, with D perhaps TRBD2 (7 bases). Trimming took off 5 bases at V and 7 bases at J, with 20 bases between the two ends. CDR3 length: 15 amino acids. Per the germline V gene, CDR1 is LGHDT and CDR2 is YNNKEL (reference sequence). CDR3 loop: CASSSTARGRGTQYF. The DNA for the CDR3 is TGTGCCAGCAGCTCCACGGCGCGGGGGCGTGGGACCCAGTACTTC.

This chain links TRBV2 with TRBJ2-7; TRBD2 matches 9 bases. Germline V gene data show CDR1 as SNHLY and CDR2 as FYNNEI. The trim removed 0 bases at V and 5 bases at J, leaving 14 bases unmatched. The length of the CDR3 is 18 residues. CDR3 loop: CASSEAGGLATAKDEQYV. In nucleotides, the CDR3 is TGTGCCAGCAGTGAAGCAGGGGGACTAGCAACCGCGAAGGACGAGCAGTACGTC.

The sample holds a few counts of this clone. The rearrangement links TRBV2 to TRBJ1-5; no firm D call. The germline gives CDR1 SNHLY, CDR2 FYNNEI. Trimming removed 8 bases at V and 0 bases at J, with 11 bases between. The CDR3 loop spans 14 amino acids. CDR3 in DNA: TGTGCCAGCGCTACGGAGGATAGCAATCAGCCCCAGCATTTT. Amino acid sequence: CASATEDSNQPQHF. The whole variable domain, filled in from reference TRBV2 and TRBJ1-5, reads EPEVTQTPSHQVTQMGQEVILRCVPISNHLYFYWYRQILGQKVEFLVSFYNNEISEKSEIFDDQFSVERPDGSNFTLKIRSTKLEDSAMYFCASATEDSNQPQHFGDGTRLSIL.

This clone was seen just once. This sequence joins TRBV4-3 and TRBJ2-3; 10 nucleotides line up with TRBD2. Germline CDR1 and CDR2: LGHNA and YSLEER. The CDR3 length is 16 residues. The V and J ends lost 0 bases and 4 bases, in that order; junction bases with no gene match: 4. The CDR3 sequence: CASSQEQLAGADTQYF. CDR3 nucleotides: TGCGCCAGCAGCCAAGAACAGCTAGCGGGAGCAGATACGCAGTATTTT.

This clone was seen only a few times. The chain is built from TRBV7-2 and TRBJ2-5, with 7 bases lining up with TRBD2. Germline trimming cut 4 bases from V and 5 bases from J; bases unmatched to any gene: 7. The CDR3 totals 14 residues. Germline V gene sequence: CDR1 SGHTA, CDR2 FQGNSA. In nucleotides, the CDR3 is TGTGCCAGCAGCTCGCCGACTAGCCCGGAGACCCAGTACTTC. It codes for CASSSPTSPETQYF.

The genes are TRBV6-5 and TRBJ1-4; D gene uncertain. The CDR3 sequence is 14 residues long. The ends were cut back, 1 base at V and 3 bases at J, with 6 bases in the middle. Germline CDR1 MNHEY, CDR2 SVGAGI. The CDR3 is CASSYYSANEKLFF. CDR3 sequence (DNA): TGTGCCAGCAGTTACTATTCGGCTAATGAAAAACTGTTTTTT.

This clone was observed a single time. The chain combines TRBV6-5 with TRBJ2-3; TRBD1 might be the D (6 bases). This CDR3 has 15 amino acids. V was pared by 5 bases and J by 4 bases, with 16 bases between. Germline lookup yields CDR1 MNHEY and CDR2 SVGAGI. The CDR3 reads CASSLRTAPPDTQYF. CDR3 coding DNA: TGTGCCAGCAGTCTCCGGACAGCTCCCCCAGATACGCAGTATTTT.